The 4 T cell receptor beta chains presented below share a single source sample, sequenced in a study of long-term antiretroviral therapy in people with HIV. The assay, immunoSEQ v3.0, was run at survey level. Using immunoSEQ multiplex PCR, the repertoire was profiled, and TCRdb retains in-frame clones only, with some absent. Of tens of thousands of clones listed, approximately 86% are singletons. The input for sequencing was unsorted PBMCs, taken around 5 years before starting antiretroviral therapy. These receptor sequences come from a man aged 45-65 years with HIV.

This clone has only one observation. The chain uses TRBV10-3 and TRBJ2-2; D gene unclear. There are 15 residues in the CDR3. Germline V gives CDR1 ENHRY, CDR2 SYGVKD. V gave up 4 bases and J gave up 4 bases, with 13 bases separating them. The CDR3: CAISGRPSITGELFF. The CDR3 nucleotides read TGTGCCATCAGTGGCAGGCCCTCGATCACCGGGGAGCTGTTTTTT.

This clone has just one count. CDR3 sequence: CASSSRWGDATDTQYF. CDR3 sequence (DNA): TGTGCCAGCAGCTCTCGCTGGGGGGACGCAACAGATACGCAGTATTTT. The chain combines TRBV9 with TRBJ2-3; the D gene is possibly TRBD2 (6 bases). Germline CDR1 SGDLS, CDR2 YYNGEE. The ends were cut back, 4 bases at V and 3 bases at J, with 18 bases in the middle. This CDR3 region has 16 residues.

J is TRBJ1-2 and V is TRBV6-6; D is ambiguous. This CDR3 comprises 14 residues. CDR1 is MNHNY, CDR2 SVGAGI, per germline (reference sequence). Trimming stripped 0 bases from V and 3 bases from J, with 8 bases between. The CDR3 is CASSYSIQYYGYTF. The DNA for the CDR3 is TGTGCCAGCAGTTACTCGATACAGTACTATGGCTACACCTTC.

This chain connects TRBV18 to TRBJ2-7, with 8 nucleotides matching TRBD1. The CDR3 consists of 16 residues. With V trimmed by 5 bases and J by 2 bases, 11 bases remained unmatched. Germline V gene sequence: CDR1 KGHSH, CDR2 LQKENI. The CDR3 protein is CASSSVSGTGPYEQYF. CDR3 in DNA: TGTGCCAGCTCATCCGTATCAGGGACAGGCCCCTACGAGCAGTACTTC.